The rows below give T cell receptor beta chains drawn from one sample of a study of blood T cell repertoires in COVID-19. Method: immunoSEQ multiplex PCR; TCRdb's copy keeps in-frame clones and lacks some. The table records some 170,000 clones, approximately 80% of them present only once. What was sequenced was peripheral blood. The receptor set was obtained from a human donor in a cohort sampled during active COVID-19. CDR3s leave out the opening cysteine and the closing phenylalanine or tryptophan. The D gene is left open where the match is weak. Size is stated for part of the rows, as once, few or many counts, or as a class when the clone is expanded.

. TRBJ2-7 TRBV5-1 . ASSLGPLGVTYEQY
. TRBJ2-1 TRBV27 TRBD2 ASSPRFTSGEGGVRSYNEQF
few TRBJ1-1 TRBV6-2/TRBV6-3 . ASSYNGAEAF
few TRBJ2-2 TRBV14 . ASSQEAGLGGELF
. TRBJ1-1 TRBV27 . ASSLSLNTEAF
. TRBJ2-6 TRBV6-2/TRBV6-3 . ASSRQAGANVLT
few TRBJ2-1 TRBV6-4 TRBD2 ASSVLADYNEQF
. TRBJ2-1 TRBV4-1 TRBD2 ASSPTSGVTYNEQF
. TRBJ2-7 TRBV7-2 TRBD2 ASSLVGLADYEQY
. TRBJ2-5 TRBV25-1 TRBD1 ASSGVPGQGSETQY
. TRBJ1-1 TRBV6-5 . ASTLGRVNTEAF
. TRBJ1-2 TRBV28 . ASSVNQASRGYT
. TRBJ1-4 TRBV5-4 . ASSLGGGPSGLF
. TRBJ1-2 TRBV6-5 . ASSSAGGYT
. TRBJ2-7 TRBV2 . ASNPTVTYEQY
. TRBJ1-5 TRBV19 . ASSIDGWSLGNQPQH
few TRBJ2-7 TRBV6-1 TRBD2 ASSEAASGGGSSYEQY
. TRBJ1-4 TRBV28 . ASSLGGGENEKLF
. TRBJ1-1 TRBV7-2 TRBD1 ASTLQGWGTEAF
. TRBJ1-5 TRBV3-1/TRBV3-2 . ASSPGTHSRYSNQPQH
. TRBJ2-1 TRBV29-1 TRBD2 SVDPSGRRSEQF
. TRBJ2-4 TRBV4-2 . ASEGANIQY
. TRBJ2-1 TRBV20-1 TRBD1 SARVDRGQF
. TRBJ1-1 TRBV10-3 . AIRQGEGTEAF
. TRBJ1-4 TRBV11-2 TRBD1 ASSSNRGEKLF
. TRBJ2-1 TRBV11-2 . ASSLVPGLQF
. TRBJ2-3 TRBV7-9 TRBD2 ASTPGSGGKQY
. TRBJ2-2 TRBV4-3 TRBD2 ASSLGLAGGELF
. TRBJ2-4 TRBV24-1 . ATSGGYSSKNIQY
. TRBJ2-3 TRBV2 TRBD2 ASSGSGVTDTQY
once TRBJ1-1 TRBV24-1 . ATSDLLANTEAF
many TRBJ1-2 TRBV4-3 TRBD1 ASSWGQGWDYGYT
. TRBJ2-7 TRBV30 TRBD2 AWSPIISSGWAYEQY
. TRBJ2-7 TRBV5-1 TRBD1 ASRATGTIQSEQY
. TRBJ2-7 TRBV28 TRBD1 ATDREMEQY